Each of the 23 T cell receptor beta chains below was sequenced from the same sample in a study of T cells after yellow fever vaccination. TCRdb processed the 5' RACE reads anew with MiXCR; each CDR3 protein has one entry. The profile shows some 120,000 distinct CDR3 sequences, over 12% of them singletons. The source was CD8+ T cells sorted from PBMCs, collected 5 days after the yellow fever booster vaccination. The receptors were gathered from a man between 18 and 29 years old who received the YFV17D yellow fever vaccine.

The chain joins TRBV7-2 to TRBJ2-3; 8 bases fit TRBD2. The V gene's germline CDR1 is SGHTA and CDR2 FQGNSA. After removal of 5 bases from V and 7 bases from J, the junction contained 14 bases not matched to a gene. The CDR3 contains 16 residues. DNA for the CDR3: TGTGCCAGCAGCGCGCCCACGGGACTAGGCGCTTATACGCAGTATTTT. Translation gives CASSAPTGLGAYTQYF.

The table lists this clonotype with many counts. The V call is TRBV20-1, the J call TRBJ2-7, with a weak D call TRBD1 (7 bases). Per the germline V gene, CDR1 is DFQATT and CDR2 is SNEGSKA (reference sequence). Trimming left V 6 bases short and J 3 bases short, with 12 bases between. This CDR3 is built from 12 residues. The CDR3: CSARQGGYEQYF. Here the CDR3 DNA reads TGCAGTGCCCGGCAGGGGGGCTACGAGCAGTACTTC.

This clonotype was detected a few times. CDR3 amino acids: CASSVVREILTDYGYTF. For the CDR3, the DNA is TGTGCCAGCAGCGTAGTCCGGGAGATACTGACTGACTATGGCTACACCTTC. J is TRBJ1-2 and V is TRBV9; D not resolved. The CDR3 runs 17 residues. The germline CDR1 and CDR2 sequences are SGDLS and YYNGEE. V was cut by 0 bases and J by 3 bases, with 18 bases left in between.

The genes are TRBV4-3 and TRBJ2-1; TRBD1 agrees at 7 bases. The CDR3 contains 15 residues. V was pared by 0 bases and J by 3 bases, with 2 bases of the junction left unmatched. Per the germline V gene, CDR1 is LGHNA and CDR2 is YSLEER. The CDR3 is CASSQETGIYNEQFF. CDR3 bases: TGCGCCAGCAGCCAAGAGACAGGGATCTACAATGAGCAGTTCTTC.

This clonotype was seen more than once but under ten times. The chain joins TRBV9 to TRBJ1-1; the D gene is possibly TRBD1 (5 bases). The CDR3 contains 14 residues. V was pared by 2 bases and J by 2 bases, with 10 bases between. Per the germline V gene, CDR1 is SGDLS and CDR2 is YYNGEE. CDR3 in DNA: TGTGCCAGCAGCGTGGGGACGAAAAACACTGAAGCTTTCTTT. Protein product: CASSVGTKNTEAFF. Combining the CDR3 with reference TRBV9 and TRBJ1-1 gives the whole variable domain DSGVTQTPKHLITATGQRVTLRCSPRSGDLSVYWYQQSLDQGLQFLIQYYNGEERAKGNILERFSAQQFPDLHSELNLSSLELGDSALYFCASSVGTKNTEAFFGQGTRLTVV.

This clonotype was seen a few times. The rearrangement links TRBV6-5 to TRBJ2-3; 8 nucleotides match TRBD2. With 0 bases clipped from V and 3 bases from J, the junction kept 2 bases outside the gene matches. The CDR3 totals 15 residues. Germline values: CDR1 MNHEY, CDR2 SVGAGI. The CDR3 reads CASSYSAGGTDTQYF. Written as DNA, the CDR3 is TGTGCCAGCAGTTACTCTGCGGGGGGAACAGATACGCAGTATTTT.

The V gene is TRBV7-3, the J gene TRBJ1-1, with a weak D call TRBD1 (5 bases). The germline V gene has CDR1 SGHTA and CDR2 FQGTGA. This CDR3 is built from 16 residues. Trimming left V 5 bases short and J 0 bases short, with 16 bases between. DNA for the CDR3: TGTGCCAGCAGCCCCACCCAACAGGACATGAACACTGAAGCTTTCTTT. Translated: CASSPTQQDMNTEAFF.

This clonotype was found a few times. This chain connects TRBV27 to TRBJ2-1, with TRBD1 as a possible D gene (6 bases). Germline CDR1 reads MNHEY; CDR2 reads SMNVEV (reference sequence). The CDR3 length is 16 residues. V was trimmed by 5 bases and J by 0 bases, leaving 14 bases between them. The CDR3 sequence is CASSPETGSSYNEQFF. The CDR3 DNA reads TGTGCCAGCAGTCCGGAAACAGGGAGCTCCTACAATGAGCAGTTCTTC.

In its sample, this clonotype was seen a few times. The chain joins TRBV7-3 to TRBJ2-2; D ambiguous. This CDR3 has 14 amino acids. Germline CDR1 reads SGHTA; CDR2 reads FQGTGA. The V gene lost 2 bases and the J gene lost 7 bases, with 11 bases spanning the gap. CDR3 nucleotide sequence: TGTGCCAGCAGCTTATTGGGTCCCGGCGGGGAGCTGTTTTTT. This sequence encodes CASSLLGPGGELFF.

The chain joins TRBV6-1 to TRBJ2-2; 9 nucleotides match TRBD1. The CDR3 consists of 16 residues. J gave up 9 bases and V 2 bases, and 10 bases lay outside the gene matches. Germline loops: CDR1 MNHNS, CDR2 SASEGT. This CDR3 reads CASSEFTGGMARELFF. The CDR3 DNA reads as TGTGCCAGCAGTGAATTTACAGGGGGCATGGCCAGGGAGCTGTTTTTT.

This clonotype was observed a few times. This rearrangement joins TRBV6-5 to TRBJ1-5, with D possibly TRBD1 on 6 matching bases. V was cut by 6 bases and J by 6 bases, with 15 bases left in between. CDR1 MNHEY and CDR2 SVGAGI come from the germline V gene. The CDR3 totals 14 residues. The chain's CDR3 is CASSPSDSPQPQHF. The CDR3 bases are TGTGCCAGCAGCCCCTCGGACAGTCCTCAGCCCCAGCATTTT.

The rearrangement joins TRBV12-5 to TRBJ2-7; D is possibly TRBD2 (7 bases). This CDR3 region has 13 residues. CDR1 and CDR2 (germline): LGHNT, FRNRAP. The germline V and J ends were trimmed by 7 bases and 11 bases, with 21 bases remaining between them. Here the CDR3 DNA reads TGTGCTAGTGTTCCGCCCCAGGGAGGGGGAAAGTACTTC. Protein product: CASVPPQGGGKYF. Variable domain in full (rest from reference TRBV12-5 and TRBJ2-7): DARVTQTPRHKVTEMGQEVTMRCQPILGHNTVFWYRQTMMQGLELLAYFRNRAPLDDSGMPKDRFSAEMPDATLATLKIQPSEPRDSAVYFCASVPPQGGGKYFGPGTRLTVT.

The table lists this clonotype with a few counts. This chain joins TRBV6-2 or TRBV6-3 and TRBJ1-2; 7 bases map to TRBD1. Germline V lookup: CDR1 MNHEY, CDR2 SVGEGT. Germline trimming cut 5 bases from V and 3 bases from J; bases unmatched to any gene: 9. This CDR3 region has 15 residues. This chain's CDR3 is CASSPKETGHYGYTF. The CDR3 bases are TGTGCCAGCAGTCCGAAGGAGACAGGGCACTATGGCTACACCTTC.

This chain connects TRBV5-1 to TRBJ2-4, with a weak D call TRBD1 (7 bases). V was shortened by 4 bases and J by 3 bases, with 17 bases between the two germline ends. This CDR3 region has 16 residues. Looked up from germline, CDR1 is SGHRS and CDR2 is YFSETQ. The CDR3 DNA reads as TGCGCCAGCAGCCGCGCAGGGGGGCGAGACAAAAACATTCAGTACTTC. It translates to CASSRAGGRDKNIQYF. Full variable domain (missing parts from reference TRBV5-1 and TRBJ2-4): KAGVTQTPRYLIKTRGQQVTLSCSPISGHRSVSWYQQTPGQGLQFLFEYFSETQRNKGNFPGRFSGRQFSNSRSEMNVSTLELGDSALYLCASSRAGGRDKNIQYFGAGTRLSVL.

In its sample, this clonotype was seen many times. The chain couples TRBV5-5 to TRBJ2-1; no clear D gene. This CDR3 region has 14 residues. Looked up from germline, CDR1 is SGHKS and CDR2 is YYEKEE (reference sequence). V lost 3 bases and J lost 3, with 10 bases in between. The CDR3 nucleotides are TGTGCCAGCAGCTCGCCCGTGATCTACAATGAGCAGTTCTTC. This sequence encodes CASSSPVIYNEQFF.

The chain employs TRBV13 and TRBJ2-3, with TRBD2 matching 15 bases. Germline V gene lookup returns CDR1 PRHDT and CDR2 FYEKMQ (reference sequence). The CDR3 consists of 16 residues. The ends lost 5 bases at V and 5 bases at J; junction bases unmatched: 5. This CDR3 is CASSTGLAGGGDTQYF. In nucleotides, the CDR3 is TGTGCCAGCAGCACGGGACTAGCGGGGGGAGGAGATACGCAGTATTTT.

This clonotype has a handful of counts. The rearrangement uses TRBV20-1 and TRBJ1-1; no definite D call. In germline, CDR1 is DFQATT, CDR2 SNEGSKA (reference sequence). There are 11 residues in the CDR3. The V end lost 6 bases, the J end lost 5 bases, and 10 bases lay between the germline ends. CDR3 loop: CSALEGTEAFF. CDR3 DNA sequence: TGCAGTGCCCTCGAGGGAACTGAAGCTTTCTTT.

The V and J genes are TRBV12-3 or TRBV12-4 and TRBJ2-7; D not certain. The CDR3 extends over 11 amino acids. V was trimmed by 1 base and J by 6 bases, leaving 4 bases between them. CDR3 protein: CASSLGFEQYF. CDR3 in DNA: TGTGCCAGCAGTTTAGGATTCGAGCAGTACTTC.

The chain uses TRBV15 and TRBJ1-5; D is unclear. In germline, CDR1 is LNHNV, CDR2 YYDKDF (reference sequence). Trimming shortened V by 3 bases and J by 3 bases, and 9 bases separated the two germline ends. CDR3 length: 14 amino acids. The CDR3 protein is CATSSAHINQPQHF. The CDR3 DNA reads as TGTGCCACCAGCAGTGCCCACATCAATCAGCCCCAGCATTTT.

The chain carries TRBV12-3 or TRBV12-4 and TRBJ1-2; D is unclear. The CDR3 is made up of 15 amino acids. Trimming removed 6 bases at V and 4 bases at J, with 18 bases between. In DNA form, the CDR3 reads TGTGCCAGCAGCTCTGGAGGGAGCAGATCCTATGGCTACACCTTC. Its translation is CASSSGGSRSYGYTF.

This chain joins TRBV27 and TRBJ1-5; no clear D. Germline lookup yields CDR1 MNHEY and CDR2 SMNVEV (reference sequence). V lost 3 bases, J lost 4 bases, and 19 bases lay in between. This CDR3 comprises 17 residues. CDR3 sequence (DNA): TGTGCCAGCAGTTTTTTTGGTAGTCTAGGTGGGAATCAGCCCCAGCATTTT. Its protein is CASSFFGSLGGNQPQHF.

The V gene is TRBV29-1, the J gene TRBJ2-1; a weak D match, TRBD2 (5 bases). The CDR3 contains 12 residues. Trimming removed 6 bases from V and 9 bases from J, with 15 bases in between. The germline gives CDR1 SQVTM, CDR2 ANQGSEA. The CDR3 spells CSVGGLNGEQFF. The CDR3 DNA is TGCAGCGTGGGCGGGTTGAACGGTGAGCAGTTCTTC.

The chain uses TRBV5-1 and TRBJ2-7; 9 bases match TRBD1. CDR3 length equals 14 residues. Germline CDR1 reads SGHRS; CDR2 reads YFSETQ. Trimming took 3 bases from V and 4 from J; bases not matched to a gene: 5. DNA of the CDR3: TGCGCCAGCAGCTGGGGGACAGGGACTTACGAGCAGTACTTC. It codes for CASSWGTGTYEQYF.